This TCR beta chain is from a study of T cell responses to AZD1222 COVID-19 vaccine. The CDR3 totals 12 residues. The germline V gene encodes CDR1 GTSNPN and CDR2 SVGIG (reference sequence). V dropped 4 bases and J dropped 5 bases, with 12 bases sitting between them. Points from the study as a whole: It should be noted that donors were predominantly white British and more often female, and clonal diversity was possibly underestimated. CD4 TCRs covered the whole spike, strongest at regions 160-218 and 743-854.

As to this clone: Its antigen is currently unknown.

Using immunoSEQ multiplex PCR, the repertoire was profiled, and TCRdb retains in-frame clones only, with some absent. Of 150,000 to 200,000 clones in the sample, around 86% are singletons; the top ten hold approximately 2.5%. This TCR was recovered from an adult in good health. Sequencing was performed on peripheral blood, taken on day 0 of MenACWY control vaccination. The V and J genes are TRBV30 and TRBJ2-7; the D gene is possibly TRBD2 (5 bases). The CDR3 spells CAWNKLEHEQYF. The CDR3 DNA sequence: TGTGCCTGGAATAAACTAGAACACGAGCAGTACTTC.